A selection of T cell receptor beta chains follows, all from one sample in a study of Ad26.COV2.S vaccination and SARS-CoV-2 variants. Measured with immunoSEQ multiplex PCR; TCRdb has only the in-frame clones, and not every one. Counted here are some 180,000 clones, around 85% occurring once; the ten biggest clones make up 5% to 7%. The input for sequencing was peripheral blood, taken after recovery from COVID-19. These receptor sequences come from a human donor who had recovered from COVID-19. CDR3s include the opening cysteine and the closing phenylalanine or tryptophan. Fields, in order: V gene, clone size, CDR3 protein. Expanded clones are given a class, and other clones once, few, many or no size at all.

TRBV9 | . | CASSAIGRPEAFF
TRBV15 | . | CATSDRGSSYNEQFF
TRBV15 | . | CATRSRGLAGDYNEQFF
TRBV30 | once | CAWSEGSEKLFF
TRBV9 | . | CASSVDGSRSSPLHF
TRBV2 | . | CASSKRRQPMNTEAFF
TRBV10-3 | . | CAISEYTGGQPQHF
TRBV14 | . | CASRRSASSYNEQFF
TRBV19 | . | CASTRDKNYGYTF
TRBV10-3 | . | CAISDLREWGYTF
TRBV5-1 | . | CASSSGQALVNYGYTF
TRBV3-1/TRBV3-2 | once | CASSRTRAELRTGELFF
TRBV19 | . | CASSIKINYGYTF
TRBV2 | . | CASSEELVDTQYF
TRBV2 | once | CASKSPLDTQYF
TRBV9 | once | CASSEMTGHTEAFF
TRBV10-3 | . | CAISAGALLHSNQPQHF
TRBV14 | once | CASRFSPEGTEAFF